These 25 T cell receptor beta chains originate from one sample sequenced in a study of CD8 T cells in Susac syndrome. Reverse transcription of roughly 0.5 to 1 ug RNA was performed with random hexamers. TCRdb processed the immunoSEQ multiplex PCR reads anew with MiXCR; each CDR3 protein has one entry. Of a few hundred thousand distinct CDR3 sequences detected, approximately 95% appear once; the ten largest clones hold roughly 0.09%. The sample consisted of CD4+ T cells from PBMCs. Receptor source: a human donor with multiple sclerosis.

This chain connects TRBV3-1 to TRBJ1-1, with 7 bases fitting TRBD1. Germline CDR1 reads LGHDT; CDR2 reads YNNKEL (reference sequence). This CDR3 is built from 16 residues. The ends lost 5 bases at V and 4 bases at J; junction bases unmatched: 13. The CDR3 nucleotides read TGTGCCAGCAGCGGAAGAACAGGGGATTGGGGCACTGAAGCTTTCTTT. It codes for CASSGRTGDWGTEAFF.

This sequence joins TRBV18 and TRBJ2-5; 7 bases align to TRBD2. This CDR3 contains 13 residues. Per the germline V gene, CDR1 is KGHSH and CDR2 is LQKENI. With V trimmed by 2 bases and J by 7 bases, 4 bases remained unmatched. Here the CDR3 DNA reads TGTGCCAGCTCACCAGGGGGGGATCGGACCCAGTACTTC. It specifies CASSPGGDRTQYF.

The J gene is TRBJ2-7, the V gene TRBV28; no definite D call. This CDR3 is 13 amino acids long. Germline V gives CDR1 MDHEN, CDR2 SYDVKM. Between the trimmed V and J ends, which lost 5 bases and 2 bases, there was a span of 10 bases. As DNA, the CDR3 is TGTGCCAGCAGTCGTGGGAAAACCTACGAGCAGTACTTC. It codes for CASSRGKTYEQYF. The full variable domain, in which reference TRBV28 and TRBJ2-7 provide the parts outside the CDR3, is DVKVTQSSRYLVKRTGEKVFLECVQDMDHENMFWYRQDPGLGLRLIYFSYDVKMKEKGDIPEGYSVSREKKERFSLILESASTNQTSMYLCASSRGKTYEQYFGPGTRLTVT.

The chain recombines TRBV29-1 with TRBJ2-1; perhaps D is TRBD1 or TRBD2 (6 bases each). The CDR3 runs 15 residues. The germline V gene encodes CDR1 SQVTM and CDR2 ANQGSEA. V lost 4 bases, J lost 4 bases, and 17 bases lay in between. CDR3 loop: CSVVLGGTWYNEQFF. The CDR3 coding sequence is TGCAGCGTTGTATTGGGCGGGACATGGTACAATGAGCAGTTCTTC.

The CDR3 DNA follows: TGTGCCAGCAGTTTATCTCCGGCGTCCTACGAGCAGTACTTC. As protein: CASSLSPASYEQYF. The genes are TRBV12-3 or TRBV12-4 and TRBJ2-7, with D unresolved. This CDR3 contains 14 residues. Trimming pared 2 bases from V and 1 base from J, leaving 9 bases between.

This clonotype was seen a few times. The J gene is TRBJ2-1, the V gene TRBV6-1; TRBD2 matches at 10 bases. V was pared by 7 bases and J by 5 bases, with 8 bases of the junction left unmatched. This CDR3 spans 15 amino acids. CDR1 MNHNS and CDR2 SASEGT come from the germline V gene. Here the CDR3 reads CASMNPGLAHNEQFF. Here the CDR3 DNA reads TGTGCCAGCATGAATCCGGGACTAGCGCACAATGAGCAGTTCTTC.

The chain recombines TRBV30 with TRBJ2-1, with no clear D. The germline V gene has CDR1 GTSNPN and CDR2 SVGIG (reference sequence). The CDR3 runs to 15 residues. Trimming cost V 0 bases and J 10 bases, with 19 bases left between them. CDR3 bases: TGTGCCTGGAGTGTACGGCTGGTCTTGGACCGGGAGCAGTTCTTC. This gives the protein CAWSVRLVLDREQFF.

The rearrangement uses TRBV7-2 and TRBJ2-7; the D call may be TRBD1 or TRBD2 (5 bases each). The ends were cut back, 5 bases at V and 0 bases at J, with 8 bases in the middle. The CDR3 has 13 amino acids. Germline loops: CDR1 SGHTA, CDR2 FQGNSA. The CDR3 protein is CASSRDLSYEQYF. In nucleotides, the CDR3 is TGTGCCAGCAGCCGGGACCTCTCCTACGAGCAGTACTTC.

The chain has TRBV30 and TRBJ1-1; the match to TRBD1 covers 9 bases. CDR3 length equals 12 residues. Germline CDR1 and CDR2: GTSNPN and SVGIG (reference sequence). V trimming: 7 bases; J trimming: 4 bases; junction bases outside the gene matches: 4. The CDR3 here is CASTTGGTEAFF. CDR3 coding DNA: TGTGCCTCAACGACAGGGGGCACTGAAGCTTTCTTT.

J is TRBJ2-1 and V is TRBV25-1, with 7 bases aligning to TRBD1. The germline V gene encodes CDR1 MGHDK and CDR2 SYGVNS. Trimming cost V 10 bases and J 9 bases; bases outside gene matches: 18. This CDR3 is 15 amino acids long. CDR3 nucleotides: TGTGCCACCCGCGGCCGGGACAGCGTCAGCGGTGAGCAGTTCTTC. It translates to CATRGRDSVSGEQFF.

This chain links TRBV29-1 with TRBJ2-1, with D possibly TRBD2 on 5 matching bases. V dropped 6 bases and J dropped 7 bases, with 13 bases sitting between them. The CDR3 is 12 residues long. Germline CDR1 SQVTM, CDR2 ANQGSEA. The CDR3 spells CSVIRTSNEQFF. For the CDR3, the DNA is TGCAGCGTCATCAGGACTTCAAATGAGCAGTTCTTC.

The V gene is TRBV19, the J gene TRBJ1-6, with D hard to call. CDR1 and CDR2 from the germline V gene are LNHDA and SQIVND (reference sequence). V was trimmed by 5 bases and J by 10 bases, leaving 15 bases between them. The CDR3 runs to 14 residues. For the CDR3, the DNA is TGTGCCAGTAGTGTCGGATCTCCAAACTCACCCCTCCACTTT. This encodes CASSVGSPNSPLHF.

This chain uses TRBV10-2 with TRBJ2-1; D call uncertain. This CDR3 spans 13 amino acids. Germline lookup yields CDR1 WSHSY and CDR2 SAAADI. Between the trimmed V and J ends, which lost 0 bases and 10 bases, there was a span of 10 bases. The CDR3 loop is CASSESGGWEQFF. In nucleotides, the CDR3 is TGCGCCAGCAGTGAGTCTGGTGGCTGGGAGCAGTTCTTC.

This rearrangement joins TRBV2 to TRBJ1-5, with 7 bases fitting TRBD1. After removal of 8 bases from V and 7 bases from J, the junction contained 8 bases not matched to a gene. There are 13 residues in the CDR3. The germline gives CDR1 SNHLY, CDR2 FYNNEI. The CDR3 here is CASVQGRGQPQHF. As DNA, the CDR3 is TGTGCCAGCGTACAGGGGAGAGGGCAGCCCCAGCATTTT.

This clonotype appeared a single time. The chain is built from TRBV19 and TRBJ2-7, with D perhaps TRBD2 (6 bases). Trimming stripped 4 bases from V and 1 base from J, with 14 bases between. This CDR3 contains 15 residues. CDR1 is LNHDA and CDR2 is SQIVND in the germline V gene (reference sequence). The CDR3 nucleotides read TGTGCCAGTAGTACCCCGGGGGAGAAATCCTACGAGCAGTACTTC. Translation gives CASSTPGEKSYEQYF.

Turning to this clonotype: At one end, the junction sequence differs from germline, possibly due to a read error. The CDR3 sequence is CASSDPQTDSHTF. In DNA form, the CDR3 reads TGTGCCAGCAGTGATCCACAAACCGACAGCCATACCTTC. The V call is TRBV25-1, the J call TRBJ2-7, with a tentative D call TRBD1 (5 bases). There are 13 residues in the CDR3. Germline V gene lookup returns CDR1 MGHDK and CDR2 SYGVNS.

CDR3 loop: CASRRQAVTGELFF. In nucleotides, the CDR3 is TGTGCCAGCAGACGACAGGCTGTCACCGGGGAGCTGTTTTTT. The V call is TRBV3-1, the J call TRBJ2-2, with D possibly TRBD1 on 6 matching bases. The CDR3 extends over 14 amino acids. Deletions cut 6 bases from V and 4 bases from J, with 12 bases between. Germline CDR1 reads LGHDT; CDR2 reads YNNKEL (reference sequence). Combining the CDR3 with reference TRBV3-1 and TRBJ2-2 gives the whole variable domain DTAVSQTPKYLVTQMGNDKSIKCEQNLGHDTMYWYKQDSKKFLKIMFSYNNKELIINETVPNRFSPKSPDKAHLNLHINSLELGDSAVYFCASRRQAVTGELFFGEGSRLTVL.

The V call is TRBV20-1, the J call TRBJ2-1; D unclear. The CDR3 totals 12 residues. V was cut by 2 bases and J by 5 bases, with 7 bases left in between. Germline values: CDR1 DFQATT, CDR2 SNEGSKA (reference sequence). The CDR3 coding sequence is TGCAGTGCTAGATCGCAGCACAATGAGCAGTTCTTC. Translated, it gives CSARSQHNEQFF.

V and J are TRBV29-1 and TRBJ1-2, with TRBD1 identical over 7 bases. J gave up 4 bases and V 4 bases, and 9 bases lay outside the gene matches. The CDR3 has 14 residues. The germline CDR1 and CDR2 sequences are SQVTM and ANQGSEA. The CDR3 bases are TGCAGCGTTGCCGGACAGGCGGACAGCTATGGCTACACCTTC. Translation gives CSVAGQADSYGYTF.

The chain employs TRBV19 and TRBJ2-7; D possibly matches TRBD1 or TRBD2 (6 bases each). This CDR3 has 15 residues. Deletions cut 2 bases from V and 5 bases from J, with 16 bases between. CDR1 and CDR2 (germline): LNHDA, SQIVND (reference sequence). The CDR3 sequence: CASSIFPGGFNEQYF. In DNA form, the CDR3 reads TGTGCCAGTAGTATATTTCCCGGGGGCTTCAACGAGCAGTACTTC. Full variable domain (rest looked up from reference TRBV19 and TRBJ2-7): DGGITQSPKYLFRKEGQNVTLSCEQNLNHDAMYWYRQDPGQGLRLIYYSQIVNDFQKGDIAEGYSVSREKKESFPLTVTSAQKNPTAFYLCASSIFPGGFNEQYFGPGTRLTVT.

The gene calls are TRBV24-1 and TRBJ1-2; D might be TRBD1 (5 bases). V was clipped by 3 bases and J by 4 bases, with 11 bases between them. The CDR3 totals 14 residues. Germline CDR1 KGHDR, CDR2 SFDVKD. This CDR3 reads CATSDKARAYGYTF. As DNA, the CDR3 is TGTGCCACCAGTGATAAGGCCAGGGCCTATGGCTACACCTTC.

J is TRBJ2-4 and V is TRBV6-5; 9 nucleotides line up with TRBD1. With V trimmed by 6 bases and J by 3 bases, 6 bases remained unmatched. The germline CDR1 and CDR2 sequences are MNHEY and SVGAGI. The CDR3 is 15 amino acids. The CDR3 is CASRGQGAFKNIQYF. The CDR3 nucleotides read TGTGCCAGCAGGGGACAGGGCGCCTTCAAAAACATTCAGTACTTC.

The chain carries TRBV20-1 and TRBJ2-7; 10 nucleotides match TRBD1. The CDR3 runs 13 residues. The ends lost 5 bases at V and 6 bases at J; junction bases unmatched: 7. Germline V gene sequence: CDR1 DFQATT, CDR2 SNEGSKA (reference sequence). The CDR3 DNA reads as TGCAGTGCTTGGGGAGGGACAGGGGCCGAGCAGTACTTC. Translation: CSAWGGTGAEQYF.

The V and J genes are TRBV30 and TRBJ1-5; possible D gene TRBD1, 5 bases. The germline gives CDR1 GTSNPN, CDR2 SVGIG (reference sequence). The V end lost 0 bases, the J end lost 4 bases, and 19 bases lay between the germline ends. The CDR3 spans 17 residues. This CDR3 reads CAWSVMGPGRGNQPQHF. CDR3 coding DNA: TGTGCCTGGAGTGTAATGGGACCCGGCCGGGGAAATCAGCCCCAGCATTTT. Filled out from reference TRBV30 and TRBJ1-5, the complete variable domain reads SQTIHQWPATLVQPVGSPLSLECTVEGTSNPNLYWYRQAAGRGLQLLFYSVGIGQISSEVPQNLSASRPQDRQFILSSKKLLLSDSGFYLCAWSVMGPGRGNQPQHFGDGTRLSIL.

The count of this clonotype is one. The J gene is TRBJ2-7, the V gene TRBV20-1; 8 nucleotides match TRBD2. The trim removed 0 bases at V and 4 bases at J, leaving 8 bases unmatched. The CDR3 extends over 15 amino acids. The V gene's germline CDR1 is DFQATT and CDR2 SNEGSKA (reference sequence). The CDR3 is CSARDPSGGPYEQYF. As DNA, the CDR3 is TGCAGTGCTAGAGATCCGAGCGGGGGACCTTACGAGCAGTACTTC.